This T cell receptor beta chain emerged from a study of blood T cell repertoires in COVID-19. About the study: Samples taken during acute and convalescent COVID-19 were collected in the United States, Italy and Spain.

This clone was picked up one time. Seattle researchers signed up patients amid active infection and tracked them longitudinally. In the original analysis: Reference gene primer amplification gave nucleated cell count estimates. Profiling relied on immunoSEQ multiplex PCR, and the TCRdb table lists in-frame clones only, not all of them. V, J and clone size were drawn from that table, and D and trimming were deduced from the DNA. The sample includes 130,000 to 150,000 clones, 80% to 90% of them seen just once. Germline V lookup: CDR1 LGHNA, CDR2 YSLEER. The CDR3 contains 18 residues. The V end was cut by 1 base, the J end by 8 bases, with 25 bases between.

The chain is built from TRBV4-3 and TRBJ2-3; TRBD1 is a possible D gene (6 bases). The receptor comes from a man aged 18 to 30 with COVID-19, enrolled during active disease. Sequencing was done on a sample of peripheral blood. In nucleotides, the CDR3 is TGCGCCAGCAGCCAAGCCCCCGACTCGTTCAGGGGCACAAGTACGCAGTATTTT. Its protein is CASSQAPDSFRGTSTQYF.